This T cell receptor beta chain comes out of a study of naive and memory T cell subsets. Study conclusions and caveats: Naive and memory subsets had different power law exponents for TCR abundance. From naive to CM, EM and EMRA, diversity decreased and Gini increased. Over 95% of naive TCR sequences appeared only once after error correction, unlike memory subsets.

Two oligonucleotides, mixed equimolar, formed the beta constant-region primer covering TRBC1 and TRBC2. TCRdb re-derived calls from the UMI-ligation and nested PCR reads in MiXCR, one entry per CDR3 protein. Of 100,000 or so distinct CDR3 sequences in the sample, 6% to 7.5% were seen once. This CDR3 region has 14 residues. Germline loops: CDR1 SSHAT, CDR2 FNYEAQ (reference sequence). This clonotype has a count of ten or more. What it binds is unknown. A read error may account for a junction end that differs from germline. Four subsets defined by CD45RA and CD27 were sorted after CD3, CD4, CD8 and live/dead staining.

The sequenced sample consisted of central memory CD4+ T cells from blood. This receptor was obtained from a human donor in good health. This chain links TRBV7-7 with TRBJ2-5; TRBD2 agrees at 9 bases. This CDR3 is CASSLGGRAETQYF. The CDR3 DNA reads TGTGCTAGCAGCTTAGGCGGGAGGGCCGAGACCCAGTACTTC.